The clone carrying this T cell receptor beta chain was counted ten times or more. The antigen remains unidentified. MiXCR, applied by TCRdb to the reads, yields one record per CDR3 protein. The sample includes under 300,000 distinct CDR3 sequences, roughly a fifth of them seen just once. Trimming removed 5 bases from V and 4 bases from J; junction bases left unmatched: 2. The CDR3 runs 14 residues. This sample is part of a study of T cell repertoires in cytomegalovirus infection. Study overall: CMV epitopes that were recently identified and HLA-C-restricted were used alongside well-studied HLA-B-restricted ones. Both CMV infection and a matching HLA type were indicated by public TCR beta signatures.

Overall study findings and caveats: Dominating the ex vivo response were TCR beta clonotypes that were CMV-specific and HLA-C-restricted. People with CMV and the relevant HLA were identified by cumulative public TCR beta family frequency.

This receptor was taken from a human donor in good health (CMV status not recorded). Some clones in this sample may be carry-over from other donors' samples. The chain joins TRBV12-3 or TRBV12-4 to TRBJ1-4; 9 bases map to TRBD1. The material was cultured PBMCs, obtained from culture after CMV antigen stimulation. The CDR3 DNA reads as TGTGCCAGCAGTCCGACAGGGGGTAATGAAAAACTGTTTTTT. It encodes CASSPTGGNEKLFF.